The 29 T cell receptor beta chains below all came from one sample that was sequenced in a study of regulatory T cells in long-lasting Graves disease. Described time point: newly diagnosed GD, antithyroid drugs for less than 3 months. PBMC-derived RNA was used for the TCR library. Building of the TCR beta libraries involved iRepertoire HTBI primers and Arm-PCR of CDR3 regions. MiXCR was run by TCRdb on the multiplex PCR reads, yielding one entry per CDR3 protein. The sample records 400,000 to 500,000 distinct CDR3 sequences, 12% to 15% being singletons. These data are also associated with another study on T cells in Graves' hyperthyroidism and ophthalmopathy.

The specimen comprised peripheral blood mononuclear cells (PBMCs), sampled at new diagnosis, from a patient treated with antithyroid drugs. The source is a woman in her forties or fifties with Graves disease.

In its sample, this clonotype was seen many times. The chain recombines TRBV6-4 with TRBJ1-1, with D possibly being TRBD1 (5 bases). Germline loops: CDR1 MRHNA, CDR2 SNTAGT. The length of the CDR3 is 17 residues. V gave up 2 bases and J gave up 0 bases, with 16 bases separating them. The CDR3 nucleotides are TGTGCCAGCAGTGACGAGACAGCAGGATCCTTGAACACTGAAGCTTTCTTT. This codes for CASSDETAGSLNTEAFF.

The chain is built from TRBV5-1 and TRBJ1-2; 7 bases agree with TRBD1. Unmatched junction bases numbered 19, after V lost 7 bases and J lost 7 bases. This CDR3 has 16 residues. The V gene's germline CDR1 is SGHRS and CDR2 YFSETQ. CDR3 sequence reads: CASASSPGGPQGGYTF. CDR3 in DNA: TGCGCCAGCGCGTCTTCGCCAGGGGGGCCTCAGGGTGGCTACACCTTC.

In its sample, this clonotype was seen many times. The V call is TRBV3-1, the J call TRBJ2-3; D is unresolved. Germline V gene lookup returns CDR1 LGHDT and CDR2 YNNKEL (reference sequence). The CDR3 has 14 amino acids. The V end lost 1 base, the J end lost 5 bases, and 10 bases lay between the germline ends. CDR3 in amino acids: CASSQVAGGDTQYF. Here the CDR3 DNA reads TGTGCCAGCAGCCAAGTGGCTGGCGGAGATACGCAGTATTTT.

This clonotype was detected many times. The gene calls are TRBV12-3 or TRBV12-4 and TRBJ2-3; tentative D call: TRBD1 (5 bases). This CDR3 region has 15 residues. V gave up 4 bases and J gave up 1 base, with 12 bases separating them. The CDR3 DNA reads TGTGCCAGCAGTTCCAGGGTTTTGGGCACAGATACGCAGTATTTT. As protein: CASSSRVLGTDTQYF.

Ten or more counts support this clonotype. The genes are TRBV5-1 and TRBJ2-7; maybe TRBD2 (5 bases). The V end lost 0 bases, the J end lost 3 bases, and 10 bases lay between the germline ends. The CDR3 loop spans 14 amino acids. The germline V gene encodes CDR1 SGHRS and CDR2 YFSETQ. DNA for the CDR3: TGCGCCAGCAGCTTGGCCCTTCGGGGCTACGAGCAGTACTTC. This sequence encodes CASSLALRGYEQYF.

This clonotype was recorded at least ten times. The rearrangement uses TRBV2 and TRBJ2-3, with 13 bases that match TRBD2. CDR1 and CDR2 from the germline V gene are SNHLY and FYNNEI. CDR3 length: 17 residues. The ends lost 7 bases at V and 0 bases at J; junction bases unmatched: 7. CDR3 bases: TGTGCCAGCAACCCGCAGGGACTAGCGGGGAGCACAGATACGCAGTATTTT. It translates to CASNPQGLAGSTDTQYF.

This clonotype was counted at least ten times. The chain joins TRBV7-3 to TRBJ2-3; 9 positions agree with TRBD2. Germline V gene sequence: CDR1 SGHTA, CDR2 FQGTGA. The V gene end was trimmed by 5 bases and the J gene end by 2 bases; junction bases not matched to a gene: 8. The CDR3 covers 16 residues. In DNA, the CDR3 is TGTGCCAGCAGCCTACGAGCGGGAGGACCCACAGATACGCAGTATTTT. Translating gives CASSLRAGGPTDTQYF.

The sample holds many counts of this clonotype. This rearrangement joins TRBV19 to TRBJ2-7; 8 bases are a match to TRBD2. CDR3 length: 17 residues. Germline V gene lookup returns CDR1 LNHDA and CDR2 SQIVND (reference sequence). With 3 bases clipped from V and 6 bases from J, the junction kept 16 bases outside the gene matches. CDR3 in amino acids: CASSISPSGSLSGEQYF. For the CDR3, the DNA is TGTGCCAGTAGTATCTCGCCGAGCGGGAGTCTCTCTGGCGAGCAGTACTTC.

Many counts were recorded for this clonotype. This chain's CDR3 is CASSLETPGSYEQYF. The DNA of the CDR3 is TGTGCCAGCAGTTTAGAGACCCCCGGCTCCTACGAGCAGTACTTC. This sequence joins TRBV28 and TRBJ2-7; D gene ambiguous. Trimming pared 2 bases from V and 0 bases from J, leaving 11 bases between. The CDR3 spans 15 residues. Per germline, CDR1 MDHEN and CDR2 SYDVKM.

This chain links TRBV19 with TRBJ2-7; 7 bases are shared with TRBD2. J lost 2 bases, V lost 6 bases, and 16 bases had no gene match. Germline V gene data show CDR1 as LNHDA and CDR2 as SQIVND (reference sequence). CDR3 length equals 17 residues. This CDR3 is CASRRSSAGDSTYEQYF. Here the CDR3 DNA reads TGTGCCAGTAGACGTAGCTCTGCGGGAGACTCTACCTACGAGCAGTACTTC.

Ten or more counts support this clonotype. V gene TRBV27 combines with J gene TRBJ2-7; maybe TRBD2 (6 bases). The V gene's germline CDR1 is MNHEY and CDR2 SMNVEV (reference sequence). This CDR3 has 13 residues. The V and J ends lost 4 bases and 6 bases respectively, with 13 bases between them. The CDR3 protein is CASSWRGSGEQYF. CDR3 DNA sequence: TGTGCCAGCAGTTGGAGGGGATCGGGCGAGCAGTACTTC.

This clonotype was detected a few times. The gene calls are TRBV10-3 and TRBJ2-2; no reliable D call. V lost 3 bases, J lost 0 bases, and 8 bases lay in between. This CDR3 is 15 amino acids long. Germline assignment: CDR1 ENHRY and CDR2 SYGVKD. The CDR3 loop reads CAISDTRANTGELFF. In DNA form, the CDR3 reads TGTGCCATCAGTGACACACGGGCGAACACCGGGGAGCTGTTTTTT.

V is TRBV3-1 and J is TRBJ2-7; no clear D gene. Germline CDR1 is LGHDT and CDR2 is YNNKEL (reference sequence). Trimming took 2 bases from V and 6 from J, leaving 8 bases between them. The CDR3 contains 12 residues. The CDR3 region has the DNA TGTGCCAGCAGCCAATTTGGGTTCGAGCAGTACTTC. Residues: CASSQFGFEQYF.

This chain joins TRBV5-1 and TRBJ1-6, with D perhaps matching TRBD1 (6 bases). Germline V CDR1 and CDR2: SGHRS, YFSETQ. The CDR3 totals 16 residues. V was trimmed by 3 bases and J by 3 bases, leaving 13 bases between them. The CDR3 DNA reads TGCGCCAGCAGCTCGGGATACAGGGACTATAATTCACCCCTCCACTTT. Translation: CASSSGYRDYNSPLHF.

This clonotype was counted at least ten times. The chain is built from TRBV2 and TRBJ2-5; 15 positions agree with TRBD2. The germline V gene encodes CDR1 SNHLY and CDR2 FYNNEI. The CDR3 length is 21 residues. Losses at the gene ends were 6 bases for V and 0 bases for J; bases not matched to a gene: 17. Here the CDR3 reads CASRGGAPGLAGGPHQETQYF. The DNA of the CDR3 is TGTGCCAGCAGGGGAGGGGCGCCGGGACTAGCGGGAGGTCCCCACCAAGAGACCCAGTACTTC.

In this sample, this clonotype turned up many times. Written as DNA, the CDR3 is TGTGCCAGCAGGCCTAGCGGGAGTAGTACCGGGGAGCTGTTTTTT. It specifies CASRPSGSSTGELFF. The chain uses TRBV7-9 and TRBJ2-2; 10 nucleotides align to TRBD2. V lost 6 bases to trimming and J lost 5 bases; unmatched junction nucleotides: 6. The CDR3 contains 15 residues. Per germline, CDR1 SEHNR and CDR2 FQNEAQ (reference sequence).

This clonotype was seen ten or more times. The rearrangement joins TRBV11-3 to TRBJ2-1; possible D gene TRBD2, 5 bases. This CDR3 region has 13 residues. Trimming cost V 4 bases and J 7 bases, with 11 bases left between them. Germline V gives CDR1 SGHNT, CDR2 YENEEA. CDR3: CASSSSSHNEQFF. CDR3 coding DNA: TGTGCCAGCAGCTCTAGCTCCCATAATGAGCAGTTCTTC. Filled out from reference TRBV11-3 and TRBJ2-1, the complete variable domain reads EAGVVQSPRYKIIEKKQPVAFWCNPISGHNTLYWYLQNLGQGPELLIRYENEEAVDDSQLPKDRFSAERLKGVDSTLKIQPAELGDSAVYLCASSSSSHNEQFFGPGTRLTVL.

Notes on this clonotype: A much larger clone differs by one base, so this may be a read error. The chain employs TRBV28 and TRBJ2-7; D not resolved. V lost 6 bases, J lost 1 base, and 13 bases lay in between. CDR3 length: 14 amino acids. Looked up from germline, CDR1 is MDHEN and CDR2 is SYDVKM. In DNA form, the CDR3 reads TGTGCCAGCAGCCCCACCCAGGTGTCCTACGAGCAGTACTTC. Translation: CASSPTQVSYEQYF.

This clonotype has a count of ten or more. The chain has TRBV3-1 and TRBJ2-1; maybe TRBD1 (6 bases). This CDR3 contains 14 residues. Germline lookup yields CDR1 LGHDT and CDR2 YNNKEL (reference sequence). V lost 2 bases and J 10 bases, leaving 15 bases between the germline ends. DNA of the CDR3: TGTGCCAGCAGCCAATCCTACAGGGCCCACGAGCAGTTCTTC. It yields the protein CASSQSYRAHEQFF.

With respect to this clonotype: A single base is all that separates this from a far larger clone, so a read error is likely. V usage is TRBV28 and J usage is TRBJ2-4; 9 bases are shared with TRBD1. Germline-derived CDR1 and CDR2 are MDHEN and SYDVKM. The CDR3 covers 17 residues. V was clipped by 2 bases and J by 13 bases; unmatched bases: 18. CDR3 bases: TGTGCCAGCAGTTTAAGACCGGGACAGGGCGATTACAATGAGCAGTACTTC. Translation gives CASSLRPGQGDYNEQYF.

This clonotype was seen repeatedly, ten times or more. This chain connects TRBV3-1 to TRBJ2-4; D might be TRBD2 (5 bases). Trimming left V 1 base short and J 0 bases short, with 7 bases between. The germline gives CDR1 LGHDT, CDR2 YNNKEL (reference sequence). The CDR3 covers 15 residues. DNA for the CDR3: TGTGCCAGCAGCCAAGTAGAGGGAGCCAAAAACATTCAGTACTTC. Translating gives CASSQVEGAKNIQYF.

The chain links TRBV7-6 to TRBJ2-5, with 9 positions matching TRBD1. The end of the DNA fits TRBJ2-1 better, so the J call may be wrong. The CDR3 is made up of 15 amino acids. CDR1 and CDR2 (germline): SGHVS, FNYEAQ. CDR3 sequence (DNA): TGTGCCAGCAGTCGGGACAGGGAGTCCTACAATGAGCAGTTCTTC. Protein sequence: CASSRDRESYNEQFF.

In this sample, this clonotype turned up a few times. The chain carries TRBV5-4 and TRBJ1-2; no clear D gene. Germline values: CDR1 SGHNT, CDR2 YYREEE (reference sequence). Trimming stripped 4 bases from V and 3 bases from J, with 13 bases between. This CDR3 is built from 14 residues. The CDR3 protein is CASSPPNGDYGYTF. The CDR3 DNA is TGTGCCAGCAGCCCCCCCAATGGGGACTATGGCTACACCTTC.

This clonotype was found a few times. The V call is TRBV9, the J call TRBJ2-1, with D possibly matching TRBD1 (6 bases). The CDR3 has 14 amino acids. V lost 4 bases and J lost 5, with 13 bases in between. CDR1 and CDR2 (germline): SGDLS, YYNGEE. In DNA form, the CDR3 reads TGTGCCAGCAGCACAACAGGGATCCACAATGAGCAGTTCTTC. Protein product: CASSTTGIHNEQFF.

About this clonotype: This may be a read error, as it is one base from a much larger clone. V gene TRBV9 combines with J gene TRBJ2-2; D possibly corresponds to TRBD2 (5 bases). The CDR3 consists of 12 residues. V was pared by 0 bases and J by 10 bases, with 7 bases between. CDR1 SGDLS and CDR2 YYNGEE come from the germline V gene. CDR3 amino acids: CASSVDSVELFF. CDR3 coding DNA: TGTGCCAGCAGCGTAGATAGCGTGGAGCTGTTTTTT.

The chain employs TRBV12-3 or TRBV12-4 and TRBJ1-5; D remains unclear. This CDR3 has 14 amino acids. The germline V and J ends were trimmed by 5 bases and 2 bases, with 10 bases remaining between them. The chain's CDR3 is CASSEVGGNQPQHF. The DNA for the CDR3 is TGTGCCAGCAGTGAAGTGGGAGGCAATCAGCCCCAGCATTTT.

This clonotype was observed a handful of times. The chain is built from TRBV7-2 and TRBJ2-6, with D uncertain. Germline CDR1 and CDR2: SGHTA and FQGNSA. The length of the CDR3 is 15 residues. Trimming took off 5 bases at V and 0 bases at J, with 8 bases between the two ends. DNA of the CDR3: TGTGCCAGCAGCCCACAAATCTCTGGGGCCAACGTCCTGACTTTC. Translation: CASSPQISGANVLTF.

This clonotype has more than one count but fewer than ten. V and J are TRBV28 and TRBJ2-2, with 11 bases lining up with TRBD1. Looked up from germline, CDR1 is MDHEN and CDR2 is SYDVKM. Losses at the gene ends were 11 bases for V and 5 bases for J; bases not matched to a gene: 4. The CDR3 is 13 amino acids. In nucleotides, the CDR3 is TGTGCCGGCGGGACAGGGGGGACCGGGGAGCTGTTTTTT. Its translation: CAGGTGGTGELFF.

The chain couples TRBV4-1 to TRBJ2-2, with 11 bases that match TRBD2. The CDR3 contains 18 residues. Germline V lookup: CDR1 MGHRA, CDR2 YSYEKL. The V segment lost 4 bases and the J segment 3 bases; nucleotides outside the gene matches: 10. CDR3 amino acids: CASSPDGSGRGDTGELFF. In DNA form, the CDR3 reads TGCGCCAGCAGCCCCGACGGTAGCGGGAGGGGGGACACCGGGGAGCTGTTTTTT.